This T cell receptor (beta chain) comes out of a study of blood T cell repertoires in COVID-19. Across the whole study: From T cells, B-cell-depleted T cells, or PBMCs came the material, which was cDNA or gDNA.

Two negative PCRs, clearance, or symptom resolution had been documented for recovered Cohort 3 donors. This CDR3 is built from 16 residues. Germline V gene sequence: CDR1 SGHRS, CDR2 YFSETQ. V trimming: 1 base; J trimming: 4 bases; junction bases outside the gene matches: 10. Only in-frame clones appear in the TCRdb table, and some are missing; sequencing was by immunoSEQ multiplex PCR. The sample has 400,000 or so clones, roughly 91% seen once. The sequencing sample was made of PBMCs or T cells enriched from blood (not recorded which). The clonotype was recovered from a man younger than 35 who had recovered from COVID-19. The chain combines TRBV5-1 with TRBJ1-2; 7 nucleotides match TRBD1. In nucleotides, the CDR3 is TGCGCCAGCAGCTTGAGTTCTGGACAGGCCAGCTATGGCTACACCTTC. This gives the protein CASSLSSGQASYGYTF.